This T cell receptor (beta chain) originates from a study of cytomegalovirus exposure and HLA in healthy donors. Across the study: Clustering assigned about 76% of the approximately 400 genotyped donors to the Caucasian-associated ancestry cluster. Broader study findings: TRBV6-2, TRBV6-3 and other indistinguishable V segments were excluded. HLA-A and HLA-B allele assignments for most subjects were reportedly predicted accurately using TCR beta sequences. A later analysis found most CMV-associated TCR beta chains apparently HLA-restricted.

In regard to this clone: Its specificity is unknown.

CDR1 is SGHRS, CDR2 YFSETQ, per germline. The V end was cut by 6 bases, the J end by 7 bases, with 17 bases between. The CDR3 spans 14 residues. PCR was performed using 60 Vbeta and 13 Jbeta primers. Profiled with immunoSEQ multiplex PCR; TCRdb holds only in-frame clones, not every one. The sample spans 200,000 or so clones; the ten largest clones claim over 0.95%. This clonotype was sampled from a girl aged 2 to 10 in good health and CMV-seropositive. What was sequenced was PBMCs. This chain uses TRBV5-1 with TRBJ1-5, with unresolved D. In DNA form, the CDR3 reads TGCGCCAGCAAGGAAGGAGACGCCGAACAGCCCCAGCATTTT. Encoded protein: CASKEGDAEQPQHF.